Reported below is one T cell receptor beta chain. Its target is not known. This sample is part of a study of chemoradiotherapy in HPV16-positive cancers. General observations from the study: Non-HPV-specific T cells did not expand in tumors during treatment, whereas candidate HPV-specific clones and E7-related motifs did.

The germline V gene encodes CDR1 SNHLY and CDR2 FYNNEI. There are 13 residues in the CDR3. Trimming removed 5 bases from V and 2 bases from J, with 9 bases in between. TCRdb keeps only in-frame clones here, not all; method: immunoSEQ multiplex PCR. The sample includes about 2,100 clones, over 70% of them seen just once. Sample collection was performed from a patient who underwent chemoradiotherapy. The clonotype was recovered from a human donor with HPV-associated anogenital cancer. The chain employs TRBV2 and TRBJ1-2; D uncertain. The CDR3 is CASSSFLNYGYTF. CDR3 coding DNA: TGTGCCAGCAGTTCCTTCCTAAACTATGGCTACACCTTC.